These T cell receptor beta chains were read from a single sample in a study of blood T cell repertoires in COVID-19. Sequencing used immunoSEQ multiplex PCR; TCRdb keeps in-frame clones, though not all of them. Of some 87,000 clones in the sample, under 85% were seen once. Sequenced sample: peripheral blood. These receptor sequences come from a human donor in a cohort sampled during active COVID-19. Both conserved end residues are part of each CDR3. A D gene is named only where the DNA matches it firmly. The listing skips clone size in some rows; elsewhere it reads once, few, many or a size class.

d_call: NA; v_call: TRBV7-9; clone_size: NA; j_call: TRBJ1-2; cdr3_nt: TGTGCCAGCAGCTTCACTTCCGGTTTCGACTATGGCTACACCTTC; cdr3_aa: CASSFTSGFDYGYTF
d_call: NA; v_call: TRBV6-5; clone_size: NA; j_call: TRBJ1-2; cdr3_nt: TGTGCCAGCAGTCAAAGCGGGGGAGGGAGCTACACCTTC; cdr3_aa: CASSQSGGGSYTF
d_call: TRBD2; v_call: TRBV5-1; clone_size: NA; j_call: TRBJ2-3; cdr3_nt: TGCGCCAGCAGCTTGGCTAGCGGGCCTTCCGATACGCAGTATTTT; cdr3_aa: CASSLASGPSDTQYF
d_call: NA; v_call: TRBV6-2/TRBV6-3; clone_size: NA; j_call: TRBJ1-5; cdr3_nt: TGTGCCAGCAGCCCGGACAAGTTCAATCAGCCCCAGCATTTT; cdr3_aa: CASSPDKFNQPQHF
d_call: NA; v_call: TRBV25-1; clone_size: NA; j_call: TRBJ2-2; cdr3_nt: TGTGCCGGCCCGACAGTGGAAAACACCGGGGAGCTGTTTTTT; cdr3_aa: CAGPTVENTGELFF
d_call: NA; v_call: TRBV5-1; clone_size: NA; j_call: TRBJ2-3; cdr3_nt: TGCGCCAGCAGCTTTTCCTCCGGGACTCCCACAGATACGCAGTATTTT; cdr3_aa: CASSFSSGTPTDTQYF
d_call: TRBD1; v_call: TRBV10-3; clone_size: NA; j_call: TRBJ1-4; cdr3_nt: TGTGCCATCAGTACAGGGGCCTCAAATGAAAAACTGTTTTTT; cdr3_aa: CAISTGASNEKLFF
d_call: TRBD2; v_call: TRBV7-9; clone_size: NA; j_call: TRBJ2-1; cdr3_nt: TGTGCCAGCAGCTTAGAGGGGCTAGCGGGGGGCCGTCATGAGCAGTTCTTC; cdr3_aa: CASSLEGLAGGRHEQFF
d_call: TRBD1; v_call: TRBV12-3/TRBV12-4; clone_size: NA; j_call: TRBJ2-5; cdr3_nt: TGTGCCAGCACCGGGACAGGACAAGAGACCCAGTACTTC; cdr3_aa: CASTGTGQETQYF
d_call: NA; v_call: TRBV2; clone_size: NA; j_call: TRBJ2-7; cdr3_nt: TGTGCCAGCAGTGCGTACTACGAGCAGTACTTC; cdr3_aa: CASSAYYEQYF
d_call: NA; v_call: TRBV19; clone_size: NA; j_call: TRBJ2-4; cdr3_nt: TGTGCCAGTAGTATAAATTCGGGGGGCGGCGACATTCAGTACTTC; cdr3_aa: CASSINSGGGDIQYF
d_call: NA; v_call: TRBV27; clone_size: NA; j_call: TRBJ1-1; cdr3_nt: TGTGCCAGCAGTTTATCTCAGGCCAACCGGTTCATGAACACTGAAGCTTTCTTT; cdr3_aa: CASSLSQANRFMNTEAFF
d_call: NA; v_call: TRBV19; clone_size: NA; j_call: TRBJ1-1; cdr3_nt: TGTGCCAGTAGTATGTGGACAGAAAACACTGAAGCTTTCTTT; cdr3_aa: CASSMWTENTEAFF
d_call: TRBD1; v_call: TRBV19; clone_size: few; j_call: TRBJ1-1; cdr3_nt: TGTGCCAGCATCCCCGGGCCTGGGACAGCTACTGAAGCTTTCTTT; cdr3_aa: CASIPGPGTATEAFF
d_call: NA; v_call: TRBV7-9; clone_size: NA; j_call: TRBJ2-3; cdr3_nt: TGTGCCAGCAGCTTAGTCGGAGGAGATACGCAGTATTTT; cdr3_aa: CASSLVGGDTQYF
d_call: NA; v_call: TRBV18; clone_size: NA; j_call: TRBJ1-5; cdr3_nt: TGTGCCAGCTCGCCTGCAGGGTTTCAGCCCCAGCATTTT; cdr3_aa: CASSPAGFQPQHF
d_call: NA; v_call: TRBV5-1; clone_size: once; j_call: TRBJ1-2; cdr3_nt: TGCGCCAGCAGCTTGTATTTAAATGTGCAGGGGACCAACTATGGCTACACCTTC; cdr3_aa: CASSLYLNVQGTNYGYTF
d_call: NA; v_call: TRBV19; clone_size: NA; j_call: TRBJ1-2; cdr3_nt: TGTGCCAGTAATAACTGGGGGGGCTGGGGCTACACCTTC; cdr3_aa: CASNNWGGWGYTF
d_call: NA; v_call: TRBV2; clone_size: once; j_call: TRBJ2-7; cdr3_nt: TGTGCCAGCACCCGGGACACCTTCTACGAGCAGTACTTC; cdr3_aa: CASTRDTFYEQYF
d_call: TRBD2; v_call: TRBV3-1/TRBV3-2; clone_size: NA; j_call: TRBJ2-7; cdr3_nt: TGTGCCAGCAGCCAAGGCGGGGGGAACTCCTACGAGCAGTACTTC; cdr3_aa: CASSQGGGNSYEQYF
d_call: NA; v_call: TRBV11-2; clone_size: NA; j_call: TRBJ1-1; cdr3_nt: TGTGCCAGCGGATACCAGGGAGGCACTGAAGCTTTCTTT; cdr3_aa: CASGYQGGTEAFF
d_call: NA; v_call: TRBV7-2; clone_size: NA; j_call: TRBJ2-2; cdr3_nt: TGTGCCAGCAGCCTCCGGGACACCCAAGGCGGGGAGCTGTTTTTT; cdr3_aa: CASSLRDTQGGELFF
d_call: TRBD1; v_call: TRBV7-8; clone_size: NA; j_call: TRBJ2-7; cdr3_nt: TGTGCCAGCAGCAGGGGGCGCGTATACGAGCAGTACTTC; cdr3_aa: CASSRGRVYEQYF
d_call: NA; v_call: TRBV18; clone_size: NA; j_call: TRBJ1-1; cdr3_nt: TGTGCCAGCTCACCCGTCGGGACACTGAACACTGAAGCTTTCTTT; cdr3_aa: CASSPVGTLNTEAFF
d_call: TRBD1; v_call: TRBV12-3/TRBV12-4; clone_size: NA; j_call: TRBJ2-3; cdr3_nt: TGTGCCAGCAGTCAGGGGGATAGAATGAAGTATTTT; cdr3_aa: CASSQGDRMKYF
d_call: TRBD1; v_call: TRBV5-1; clone_size: NA; j_call: TRBJ1-1; cdr3_nt: TGCGCCAGCATGATGGGACAGGCGAACACTGAAGCTTTCTTT; cdr3_aa: CASMMGQANTEAFF
d_call: TRBD1; v_call: TRBV2; clone_size: NA; j_call: TRBJ2-3; cdr3_nt: TGTGCCAGCCAGGGGACAGGGGAATGGGATACGCAGTATTTT; cdr3_aa: CASQGTGEWDTQYF
d_call: TRBD1; v_call: TRBV29-1; clone_size: once; j_call: TRBJ1-2; cdr3_nt: TGCAGCGCGACCCCAGGGGGCAACTATGGCTACACCTTC; cdr3_aa: CSATPGGNYGYTF
d_call: TRBD1; v_call: TRBV3-1/TRBV3-2; clone_size: NA; j_call: TRBJ1-4; cdr3_nt: TGTGCCAGCAGCCAAGCCAGGGGGATGGGTGAAAAACTGTTTTTT; cdr3_aa: CASSQARGMGEKLFF
d_call: TRBD1; v_call: TRBV5-4; clone_size: NA; j_call: TRBJ2-7; cdr3_nt: TGTGCCAGCAGCTCGGGGACAGGGGTCTACGAGCAGTACTTC; cdr3_aa: CASSSGTGVYEQYF